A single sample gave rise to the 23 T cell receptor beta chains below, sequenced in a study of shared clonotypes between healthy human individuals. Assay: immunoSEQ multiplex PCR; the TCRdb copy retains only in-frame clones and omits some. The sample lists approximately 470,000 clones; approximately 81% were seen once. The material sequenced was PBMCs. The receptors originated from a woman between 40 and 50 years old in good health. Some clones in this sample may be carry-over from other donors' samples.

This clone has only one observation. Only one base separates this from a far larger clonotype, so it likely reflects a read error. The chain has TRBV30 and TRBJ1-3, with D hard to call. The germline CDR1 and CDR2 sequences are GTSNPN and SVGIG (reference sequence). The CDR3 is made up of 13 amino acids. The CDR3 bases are TGTGCCTGGCACATATTCTCTGGAAACACCATGTATTTT. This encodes CAWHIFSGNTMYF.

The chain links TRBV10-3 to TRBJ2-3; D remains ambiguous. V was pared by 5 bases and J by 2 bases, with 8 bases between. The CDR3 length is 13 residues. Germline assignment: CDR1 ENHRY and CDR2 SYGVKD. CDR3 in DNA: TGTGCCATCAGTCAAGGGTTCACAGATACGCAGTATTTT. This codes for CAISQGFTDTQYF.

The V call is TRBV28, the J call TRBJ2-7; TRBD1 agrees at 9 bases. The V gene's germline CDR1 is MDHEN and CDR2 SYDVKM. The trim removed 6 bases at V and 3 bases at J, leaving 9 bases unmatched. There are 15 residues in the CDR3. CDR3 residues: CASSQGQGGYYEQYF. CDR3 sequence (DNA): TGTGCCAGCAGCCAGGGACAGGGCGGTTACTACGAGCAGTACTTC.

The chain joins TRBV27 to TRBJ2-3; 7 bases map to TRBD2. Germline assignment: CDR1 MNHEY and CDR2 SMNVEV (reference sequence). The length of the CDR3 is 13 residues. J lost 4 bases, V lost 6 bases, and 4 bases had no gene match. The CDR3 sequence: CASSTGGPDTQYF. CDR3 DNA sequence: TGTGCCAGCAGCACGGGGGGTCCAGATACGCAGTATTTT.

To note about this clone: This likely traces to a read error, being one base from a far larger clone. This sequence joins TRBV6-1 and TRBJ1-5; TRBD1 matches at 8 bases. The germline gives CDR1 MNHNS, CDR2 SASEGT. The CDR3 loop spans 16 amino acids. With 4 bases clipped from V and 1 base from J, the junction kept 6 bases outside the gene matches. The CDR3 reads CASSGWGTGSNQPQHF. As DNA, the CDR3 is TGTGCCAGCAGTGGATGGGGGACAGGCAGCAATCAGCCCCAGCATTTT.

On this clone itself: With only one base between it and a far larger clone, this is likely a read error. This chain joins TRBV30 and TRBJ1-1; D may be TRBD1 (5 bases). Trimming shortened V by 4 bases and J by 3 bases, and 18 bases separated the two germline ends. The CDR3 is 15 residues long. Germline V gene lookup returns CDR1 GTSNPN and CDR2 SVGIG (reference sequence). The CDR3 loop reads CAWTPKEGRDTEAFF. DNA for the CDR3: TGTGCCTGGACCCCGAAGGAGGGCAGGGACACTGAAGCTTTCTTT.

The CDR3 sequence: CASSPPGLARYEQYF. The CDR3 DNA is TGTGCCAGCTCACCCCCGGGACTAGCTAGGTACGAGCAGTACTTC. The rearrangement links TRBV18 to TRBJ2-7; 9 bases map to TRBD2. CDR1 KGHSH and CDR2 LQKENI come from the germline V gene. This CDR3 spans 15 amino acids. V lost 3 bases, J lost 4 bases, and 7 bases stayed unmatched.

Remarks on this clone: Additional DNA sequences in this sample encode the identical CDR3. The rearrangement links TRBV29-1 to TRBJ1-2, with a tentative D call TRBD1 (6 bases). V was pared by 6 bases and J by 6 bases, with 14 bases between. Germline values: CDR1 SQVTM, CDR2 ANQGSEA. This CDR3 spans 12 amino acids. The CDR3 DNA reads TGCAGCGTCTGTCGACAGGTAGATGGCTACACCTTC. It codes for CSVCRQVDGYTF.

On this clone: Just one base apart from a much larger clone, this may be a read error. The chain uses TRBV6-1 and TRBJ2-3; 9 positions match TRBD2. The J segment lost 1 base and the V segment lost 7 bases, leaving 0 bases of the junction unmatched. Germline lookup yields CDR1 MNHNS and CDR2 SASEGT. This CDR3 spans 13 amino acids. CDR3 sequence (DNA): TGTGCCAGCAAGCGGGAGGGCACAGATACGCAGTATTTT. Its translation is CASKREGTDTQYF.

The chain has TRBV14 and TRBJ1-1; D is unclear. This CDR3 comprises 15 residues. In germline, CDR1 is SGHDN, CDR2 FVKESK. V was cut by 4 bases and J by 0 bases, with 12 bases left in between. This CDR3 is CASSRRAGMNTEAFF. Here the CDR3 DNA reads TGTGCCAGCAGCCGGCGGGCCGGGATGAACACTGAAGCTTTCTTT.

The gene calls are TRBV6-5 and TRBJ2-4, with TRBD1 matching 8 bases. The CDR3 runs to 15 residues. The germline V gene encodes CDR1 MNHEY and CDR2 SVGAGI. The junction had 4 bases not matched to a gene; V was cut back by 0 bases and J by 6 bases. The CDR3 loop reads CASSYSYDRGNIQYF. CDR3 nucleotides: TGTGCCAGCAGTTACTCGTACGACAGGGGAAACATTCAGTACTTC.

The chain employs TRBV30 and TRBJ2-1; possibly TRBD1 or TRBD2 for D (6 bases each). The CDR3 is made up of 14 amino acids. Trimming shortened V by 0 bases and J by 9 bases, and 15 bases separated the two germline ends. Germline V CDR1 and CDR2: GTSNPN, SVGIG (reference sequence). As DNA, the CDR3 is TGTGCCTGGAGTGTAGGGGGGAGCTCTGTTGAGCAGTTCTTC. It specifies CAWSVGGSSVEQFF.

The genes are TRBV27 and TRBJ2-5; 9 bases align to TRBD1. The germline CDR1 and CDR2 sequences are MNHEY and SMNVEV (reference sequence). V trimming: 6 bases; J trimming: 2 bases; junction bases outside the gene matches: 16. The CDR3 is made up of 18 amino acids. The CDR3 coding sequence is TGTGCCAGCAGCCCGGGACAGGGAATAAACAGTCGACAAGAGACCCAGTACTTC. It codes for CASSPGQGINSRQETQYF.

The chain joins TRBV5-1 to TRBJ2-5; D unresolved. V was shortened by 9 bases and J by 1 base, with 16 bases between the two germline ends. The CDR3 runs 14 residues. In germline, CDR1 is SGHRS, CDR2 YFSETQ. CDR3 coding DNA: TGCGCCACCAATTCCGGCACCCCCCAAGAGACCCAGTACTTC. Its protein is CATNSGTPQETQYF.

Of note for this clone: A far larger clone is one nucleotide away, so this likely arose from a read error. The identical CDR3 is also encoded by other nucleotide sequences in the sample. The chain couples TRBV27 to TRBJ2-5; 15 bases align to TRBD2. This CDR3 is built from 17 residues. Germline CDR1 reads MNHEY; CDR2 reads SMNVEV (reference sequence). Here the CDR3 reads CASSWTSGGAGQETQYF. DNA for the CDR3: TGTGCCAGTAGTTGGACTAGCGGGGGGGCGGGCCAAGAGACCCAGTACTTC.

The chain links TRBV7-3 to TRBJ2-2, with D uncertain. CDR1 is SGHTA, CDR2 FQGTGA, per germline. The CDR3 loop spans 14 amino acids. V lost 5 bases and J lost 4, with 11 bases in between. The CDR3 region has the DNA TGTGCCAGCAGCCGCTCTAGAGGCACCGGGGAGCTGTTTTTT. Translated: CASSRSRGTGELFF.

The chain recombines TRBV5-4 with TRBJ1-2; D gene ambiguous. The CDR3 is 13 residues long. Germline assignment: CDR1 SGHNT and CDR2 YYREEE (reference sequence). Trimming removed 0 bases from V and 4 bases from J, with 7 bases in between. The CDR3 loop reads CASSLEGPYGYTF. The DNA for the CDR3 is TGTGCCAGCAGCTTGGAGGGCCCCTATGGCTACACCTTC.

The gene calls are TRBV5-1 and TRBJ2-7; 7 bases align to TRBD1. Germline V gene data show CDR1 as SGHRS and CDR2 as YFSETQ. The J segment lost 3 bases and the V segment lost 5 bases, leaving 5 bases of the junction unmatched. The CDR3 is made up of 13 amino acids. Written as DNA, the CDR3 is TGCGCCAGCAGACAGGGGAAGGACTACGAGCAGTACTTC. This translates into CASRQGKDYEQYF. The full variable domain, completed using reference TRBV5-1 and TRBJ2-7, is KAGVTQTPRYLIKTRGQQVTLSCSPISGHRSVSWYQQTPGQGLQFLFEYFSETQRNKGNFPGRFSGRQFSNSRSEMNVSTLELGDSALYLCASRQGKDYEQYFGPGTRLTVT.

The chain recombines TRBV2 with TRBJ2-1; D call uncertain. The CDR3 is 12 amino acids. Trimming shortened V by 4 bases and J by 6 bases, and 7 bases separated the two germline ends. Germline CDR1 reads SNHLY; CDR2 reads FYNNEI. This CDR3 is CASSGNSNEQFF. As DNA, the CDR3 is TGTGCCAGCAGTGGGAACAGCAATGAGCAGTTCTTC.

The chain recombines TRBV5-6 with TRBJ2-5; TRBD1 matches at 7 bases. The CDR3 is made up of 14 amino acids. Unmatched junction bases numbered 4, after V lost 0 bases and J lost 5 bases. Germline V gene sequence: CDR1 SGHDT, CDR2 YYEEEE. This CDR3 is CASSLVGQRETQYF. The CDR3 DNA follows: TGTGCCAGCAGCTTGGTGGGACAGCGGGAGACCCAGTACTTC.

CDR3 in amino acids: CASSPGQEITEAFF. Here the CDR3 DNA reads TGTGCCAGCAGTCCCGGACAGGAAATAACTGAAGCTTTCTTT. The rearrangement links TRBV2 to TRBJ1-1; TRBD1 matches 7 bases. The germline V gene encodes CDR1 SNHLY and CDR2 FYNNEI. Trimming took 5 bases from V and 5 from J; bases not matched to a gene: 8. This CDR3 contains 14 residues.

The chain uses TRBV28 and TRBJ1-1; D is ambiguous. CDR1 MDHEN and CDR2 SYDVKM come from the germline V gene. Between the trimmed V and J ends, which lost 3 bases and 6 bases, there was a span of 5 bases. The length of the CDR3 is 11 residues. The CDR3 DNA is TGTGCCAGCAGTTTTCCCCCTGAAGCTTTCTTT. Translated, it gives CASSFPPEAFF.

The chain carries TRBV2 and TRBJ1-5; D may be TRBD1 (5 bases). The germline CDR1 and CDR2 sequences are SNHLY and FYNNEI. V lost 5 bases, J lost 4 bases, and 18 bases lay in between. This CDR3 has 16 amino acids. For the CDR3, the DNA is TGTGCCAGCAGTCTGGACTCCTTTCAGGGTAATCAGCCCCAGCATTTT. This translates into CASSLDSFQGNQPQHF.